This T cell receptor beta chain was captured in a study of pediatric ulcerative colitis. Rectal tissue came from one to two pinch biopsies taken at colonoscopy. Study-level points and caveats: All ulcerative colitis patients, but no controls, carried a couple of rectal clonotypes. Repertoires came from total lymphocyte DNA, so rare subsets like regulatory T cells may be missed. Clonal expansions reduced rectal repertoire diversity in acute severe colitis.

CDR1 and CDR2 (germline): GTSNPN, SVGIG (reference sequence). The CDR3 has 14 amino acids. V trimming: 2 bases; J trimming: 2 bases; junction bases outside the gene matches: 2. The assay was run at survey level. The repertoire was sequenced with immunoSEQ multiplex PCR; TCRdb's copy has only in-frame clones and lacks some. This repertoire shows 10,000 to 15,000 clones, roughly four fifths found once; its top ten account for over 3.5%. In regard to this clone: The antigen is not known.

The origin of this receptor is a boy aged 5-17 years who was a control in a study of pediatric ulcerative colitis. The sequencing sample was made of gut tissue. The chain carries TRBV30 and TRBJ2-1; 8 bases match TRBD1. In nucleotides, the CDR3 is TGTGCCTGGAGTTCAGGGGGCGCCTACAATGAGCAGTTCTTC. Translation gives CAWSSGGAYNEQFF.